These 5 T cell receptor beta chains came from one sample sequenced in a study of T cell responses to AZD1222 COVID-19 vaccine. TCRdb's copy holds only in-frame clones and misses some; the assay was immunoSEQ multiplex PCR. The sample has 87,000 or so clones, about 88% seen once. Sequencing used peripheral blood, obtained on day 0 of AZD1222 vaccination. The receptors derive from an adult in good health.

The chain couples TRBV30 to TRBJ2-3; 7 nucleotides line up with TRBD1. CDR1 is GTSNPN and CDR2 is SVGIG in the germline V gene (reference sequence). The CDR3 extends over 17 amino acids. V dropped 2 bases and J dropped 0; count of bases not matched to a gene: 11. CDR3 region: CAWSTLGTAPSTDTQYF. The CDR3 DNA is TGTGCCTGGAGTACCCTAGGGACAGCCCCTAGCACAGATACGCAGTATTTT.

The V gene is TRBV5-1, the J gene TRBJ1-1; D is ambiguous. This CDR3 is built from 13 residues. Trimming took 3 bases from V and 0 from J, leaving 6 bases between them. Per germline, CDR1 SGHRS and CDR2 YFSETQ. CDR3 in amino acids: CASSSSLNTEAFF. For the CDR3, the DNA is TGCGCCAGCAGCTCCTCTCTGAACACTGAAGCTTTCTTT.

The CDR3 region has the DNA TGTGCCAGCAGCTTAGGGGGCGGGGACTTAGCGGGGTCCTTCTACAATGAGCAGTTCTTC. This translates into CASSLGGGDLAGSFYNEQFF. The chain joins TRBV7-8 to TRBJ2-1, with 8 bases identical to TRBD2. CDR1 and CDR2 (germline): SGHVS, FQNEAQ. This CDR3 is 20 amino acids long. V lost 1 base and J lost 3; bases outside the gene matches: 17.

The J gene is TRBJ2-3, the V gene TRBV14, with D possibly matching TRBD1 (6 bases). The CDR3 is 15 residues long. In germline, CDR1 is SGHDN, CDR2 FVKESK. V was cut by 1 base and J by 2 bases, with 10 bases left in between. In nucleotides, the CDR3 is TGTGCCAGCAGCCAAGCGCAGGGGTACACAGATACGCAGTATTTT. Translation: CASSQAQGYTDTQYF.

The chain carries TRBV9 and TRBJ2-2; the D gene is possibly TRBD2 (5 bases). The CDR3 covers 15 residues. The V and J ends lost 4 bases and 7 bases respectively, with 17 bases between them. The germline gives CDR1 SGDLS, CDR2 YYNGEE. For the CDR3, the DNA is TGTGCCAGCAGCACTAGGACTGGCTGGGGCGGGGAGCTGTTTTTT. Protein product: CASSTRTGWGGELFF.